Listed here are 14 T cell receptor beta chains from one sample, sequenced in a study of beta chain features in type 1 diabetes. The authors reverse transcribed all of the isolated RNA, so sequencing captured expressed TCRB transcripts. Data came from immunoSEQ multiplex PCR; TCRdb stores just in-frame clones and leaves some out. The sample yields around 170,000 clones, roughly 9% seen once. The specimen sequenced was central memory CD4+ T cells from blood. The origin of the receptors is a woman between 18 and 29 years old in good health.

The gene calls are TRBV30 and TRBJ1-5; 9 bases map to TRBD1. This CDR3 region has 14 residues. Trimming removed 4 bases from V and 6 bases from J; junction bases left unmatched: 7. Germline CDR1 GTSNPN, CDR2 SVGIG (reference sequence). This chain's CDR3 is CAWKGQGDRQPQHF. The CDR3 nucleotides read TGTGCCTGGAAGGGACAGGGTGATCGTCAGCCCCAGCATTTT. The full variable domain, completed using reference TRBV30 and TRBJ1-5, is SQTIHQWPATLVQPVGSPLSLECTVEGTSNPNLYWYRQAAGRGLQLLFYSVGIGQISSEVPQNLSASRPQDRQFILSSKKLLLSDSGFYLCAWKGQGDRQPQHFGDGTRLSIL.

The J gene is TRBJ1-2, the V gene TRBV2, with D possibly TRBD1 on 6 matching bases. Trimming stripped 0 bases from V and 5 bases from J, with 10 bases between. The length of the CDR3 is 14 residues. Germline V lookup: CDR1 SNHLY, CDR2 FYNNEI. The CDR3 protein is CASSEARTAYGYTF. The CDR3 DNA follows: TGTGCCAGCAGTGAAGCGCGGACAGCTTATGGCTACACCTTC.

The chain couples TRBV7-2 to TRBJ1-2; D is perhaps TRBD1 (6 bases). There are 14 residues in the CDR3. V lost 1 base and J lost 3, with 9 bases in between. Germline V gene lookup returns CDR1 SGHTA and CDR2 FQGNSA. CDR3 sequence reads: CASSLGGQDYGYTF. In DNA, the CDR3 is TGTGCCAGCAGCTTAGGGGGGCAGGACTATGGCTACACCTTC.

The chain is built from TRBV6-1 and TRBJ2-7, with 10 bases lining up with TRBD2. The CDR3 runs to 16 residues. Germline CDR1 and CDR2: MNHNS and SASEGT. The V and J ends lost 4 bases and 2 bases, in that order; junction bases with no gene match: 8. The CDR3, as DNA: TGTGCCAGCAGTGCCCGGACTAGCGGAAAACCCTACGAGCAGTACTTC. The encoded protein is CASSARTSGKPYEQYF.

This clone was observed a few times. This sequence joins TRBV5-5 and TRBJ1-1; D is uncertain. The V gene's germline CDR1 is SGHKS and CDR2 YYEKEE (reference sequence). V gave up 7 bases and J gave up 0 bases, with 16 bases separating them. The CDR3 has 15 amino acids. CDR3 coding DNA: TGTGCCAGCCAGCGGGTCGGAGCGATGAACACTGAAGCTTTCTTT. Amino acids: CASQRVGAMNTEAFF.

A few counts support this clone. This chain uses TRBV6-6 with TRBJ1-6; D not resolved. CDR1 and CDR2 from the germline V gene are MNHNY and SVGAGI (reference sequence). The CDR3 length is 13 residues. V lost 2 bases, J lost 15 bases, and 14 bases lay in between. Here the CDR3 reads CASSYGGSMILHF. DNA of the CDR3: TGTGCCAGCAGTTACGGCGGCAGTATGATCCTCCACTTT.

This clone was seen more than once but under ten times. The V gene is TRBV30, the J gene TRBJ1-1; the D is unclear. This CDR3 contains 12 residues. V lost 2 bases and J lost 5, with 9 bases in between. The germline V gene encodes CDR1 GTSNPN and CDR2 SVGIG (reference sequence). The CDR3 region is CAWSPGDTEAFF. In DNA, the CDR3 is TGTGCCTGGAGTCCCGGTGATACTGAAGCTTTCTTT.

This clone was observed a few times. The chain is built from TRBV5-1 and TRBJ1-1, with D maybe TRBD1 (5 bases). The CDR3 is 14 amino acids. V was clipped by 3 bases and J by 1 base, with 10 bases between them. Germline CDR1 reads SGHRS; CDR2 reads YFSETQ. The DNA for the CDR3 is TGCGCCAGCAGCTCGGGACTGACGAACACTGAAGCTTTCTTT. Translating gives CASSSGLTNTEAFF.

This clone was seen only a few times. The chain combines TRBV5-1 with TRBJ1-4, with D unresolved. The V gene's germline CDR1 is SGHRS and CDR2 YFSETQ. The CDR3 covers 14 residues. The V end lost 6 bases, the J end lost 1 base, and 10 bases lay between the germline ends. The CDR3 loop reads CASKGEGTNEKLFF. The CDR3 bases are TGCGCCAGCAAGGGAGAAGGAACTAATGAAAAACTGTTTTTT.

This clone was detected only a few times. The V and J genes are TRBV2 and TRBJ2-5; D remains unclear. Germline lookup yields CDR1 SNHLY and CDR2 FYNNEI. Trimming removed 8 bases at V and 2 bases at J, with 9 bases between. The CDR3 has 12 amino acids. The CDR3, as DNA: TGTGCCAGCTCAAGTACTCAAGAGACCCAGTACTTC. Its protein product is CASSSTQETQYF.

This clone occurred a few times. The chain couples TRBV9 to TRBJ2-1, with 7 bases identical to TRBD2. The CDR3 covers 16 residues. Germline V gene lookup returns CDR1 SGDLS and CDR2 YYNGEE. The V and J ends lost 5 bases and 0 bases, in that order; junction bases with no gene match: 8. The CDR3 region is CASSYQAGSSYNEQFF. The CDR3 bases are TGTGCCAGCAGTTACCAAGCGGGAAGCTCCTACAATGAGCAGTTCTTC.

This sequence joins TRBV7-9 and TRBJ2-5, with a weak D call TRBD2 (5 bases). Germline CDR1 is SEHNR and CDR2 is FQNEAQ (reference sequence). V gave up 3 bases and J gave up 5 bases, with 19 bases separating them. CDR3 size: 16 residues. The CDR3 loop reads CASSFPPGRTGETQYF. The CDR3 DNA follows: TGTGCCAGCAGCTTTCCTCCCGGTAGAACGGGGGAGACCCAGTACTTC. Based on the CDR3 plus reference TRBV7-9 and TRBJ2-5, the full variable domain is DTGVSQNPRHKITKRGQNVTFRCDPISEHNRLYWYRQTLGQGPEFLTYFQNEAQLEKSRLLSDRFSAERPKGSFSTLEIQRTEQGDSAMYLCASSFPPGRTGETQYFGPGTRLLVL.

The sample holds a few counts of this clone. The same CDR3 can be traced to other DNA sequences in this sample. The chain couples TRBV6-1 to TRBJ1-5, with 10 nucleotides matching TRBD1. CDR3 length equals 15 residues. Germline CDR1 and CDR2: MNHNS and SASEGT. V dropped 4 bases and J dropped 7; count of bases not matched to a gene: 7. Here the CDR3 reads CASSVTGGARQPQHF. CDR3 DNA sequence: TGTGCCAGCAGTGTGACAGGGGGCGCGCGGCAGCCCCAGCATTTT.

The chain carries TRBV5-1 and TRBJ2-3; the match to TRBD2 covers 10 bases. Per germline, CDR1 SGHRS and CDR2 YFSETQ. CDR3 length: 14 residues. J gave up 5 bases and V 6 bases, and 6 bases lay outside the gene matches. The CDR3 spells CASTMGLARDTQYF. The CDR3 nucleotides read TGCGCCAGCACAATGGGACTAGCGAGAGATACGCAGTATTTT.